Listed here is a single T cell receptor (beta chain). Its antigen remains unidentified. This sample was included in a study of beta chain features in type 1 diabetes. CDR1 SGHNT and CDR2 YYREEE come from the germline V gene (reference sequence). The CDR3 is made up of 17 amino acids. The V segment lost 2 bases and the J segment 4 bases; nucleotides outside the gene matches: 10. Every isolated RNA sample was fully reverse transcribed, so sequencing captured expressed TCRB transcripts. Assay: immunoSEQ multiplex PCR; the TCRdb copy retains only in-frame clones and omits some. Here the sample spans about 360,000 clones, 10% to 15% being singletons. Whole-study results and caveats: For TCRB rearrangement, an influence of HLA type remained unresolved here. Naive, central memory and Treg TCRB repertoires seemed to resemble each other more closely in patients than they did in healthy donors.

Sorting with CD45RO/CCR7/CD25/CD127/CD95/CD27 yielded naive, central memory, regulatory and stem-like memory CD4+ cells. In all sorted populations, purity surpassed 98%. V gene TRBV5-4 combines with J gene TRBJ2-1, with TRBD2 matching 9 bases. Input material: naive CD4+ T cells from blood. The TCR comes from a young man in good health. The CDR3 is CASSLGLAGSGYNEQFF. In nucleotides, the CDR3 is TGTGCCAGCAGCTTAGGGCTAGCGGGGTCCGGGTACAATGAGCAGTTCTTC.